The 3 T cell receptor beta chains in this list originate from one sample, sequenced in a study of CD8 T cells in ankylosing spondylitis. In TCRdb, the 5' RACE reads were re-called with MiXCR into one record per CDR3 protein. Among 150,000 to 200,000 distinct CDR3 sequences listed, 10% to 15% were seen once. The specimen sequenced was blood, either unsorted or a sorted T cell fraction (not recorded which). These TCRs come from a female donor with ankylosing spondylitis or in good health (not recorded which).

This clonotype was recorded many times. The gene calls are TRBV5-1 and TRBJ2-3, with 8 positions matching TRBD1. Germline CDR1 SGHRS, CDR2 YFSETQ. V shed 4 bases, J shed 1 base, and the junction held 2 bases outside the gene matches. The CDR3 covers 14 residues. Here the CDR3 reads CASSEGQGTDTQYF. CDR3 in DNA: TGCGCCAGCAGCGAGGGACAGGGCACAGATACGCAGTATTTT.

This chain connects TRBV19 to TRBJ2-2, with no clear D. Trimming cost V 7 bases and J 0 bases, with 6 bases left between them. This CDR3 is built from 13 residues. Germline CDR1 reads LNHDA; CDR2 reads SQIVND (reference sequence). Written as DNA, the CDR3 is TGTGCCAGTACGGACCCGAACACCGGGGAGCTGTTTTTT. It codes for CASTDPNTGELFF.

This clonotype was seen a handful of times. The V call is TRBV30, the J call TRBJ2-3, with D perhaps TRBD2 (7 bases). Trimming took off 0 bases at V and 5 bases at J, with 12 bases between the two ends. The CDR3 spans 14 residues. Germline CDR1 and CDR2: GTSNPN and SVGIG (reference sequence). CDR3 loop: CAWSVRGGGDTQYF. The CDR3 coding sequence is TGTGCCTGGAGTGTTAGGGGAGGGGGAGATACGCAGTATTTT.